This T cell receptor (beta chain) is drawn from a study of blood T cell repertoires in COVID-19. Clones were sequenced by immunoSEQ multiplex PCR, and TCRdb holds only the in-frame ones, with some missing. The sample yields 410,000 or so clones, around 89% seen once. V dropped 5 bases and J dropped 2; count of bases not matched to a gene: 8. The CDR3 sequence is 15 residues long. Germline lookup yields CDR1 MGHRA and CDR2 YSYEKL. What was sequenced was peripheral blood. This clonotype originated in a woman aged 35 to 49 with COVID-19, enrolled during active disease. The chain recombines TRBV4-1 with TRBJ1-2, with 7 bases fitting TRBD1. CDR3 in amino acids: CASSFRDRENYGYTF. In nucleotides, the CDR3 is TGCGCCAGCAGCTTCCGGGACAGAGAAAACTATGGCTACACCTTC.